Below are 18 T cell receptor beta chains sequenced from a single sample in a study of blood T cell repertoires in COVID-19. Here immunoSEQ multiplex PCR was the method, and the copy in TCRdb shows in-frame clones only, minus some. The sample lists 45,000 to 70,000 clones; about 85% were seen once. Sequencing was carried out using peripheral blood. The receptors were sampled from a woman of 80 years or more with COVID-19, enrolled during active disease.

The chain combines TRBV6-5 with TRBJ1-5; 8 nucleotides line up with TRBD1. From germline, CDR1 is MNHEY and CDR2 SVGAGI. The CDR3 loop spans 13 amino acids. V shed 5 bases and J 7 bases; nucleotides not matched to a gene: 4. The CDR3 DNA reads TGTGCCAGCAGTCCAGGGGGCGGACAGCCCCAGCATTTT. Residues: CASSPGGGQPQHF.

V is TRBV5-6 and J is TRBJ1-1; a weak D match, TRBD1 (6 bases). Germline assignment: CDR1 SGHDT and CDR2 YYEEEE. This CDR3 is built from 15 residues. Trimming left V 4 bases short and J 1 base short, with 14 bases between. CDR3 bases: TGTGCCAGCAGCCCAGTGGGACAACAGAACACTGAAGCTTTCTTT. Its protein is CASSPVGQQNTEAFF.

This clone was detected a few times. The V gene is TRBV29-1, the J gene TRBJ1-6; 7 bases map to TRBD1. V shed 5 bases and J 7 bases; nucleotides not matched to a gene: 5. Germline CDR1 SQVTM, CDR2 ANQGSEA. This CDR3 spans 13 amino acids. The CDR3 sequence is CSVLDRDNSPLHF. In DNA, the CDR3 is TGCAGCGTTTTAGACAGGGACAATTCACCCCTCCACTTT.

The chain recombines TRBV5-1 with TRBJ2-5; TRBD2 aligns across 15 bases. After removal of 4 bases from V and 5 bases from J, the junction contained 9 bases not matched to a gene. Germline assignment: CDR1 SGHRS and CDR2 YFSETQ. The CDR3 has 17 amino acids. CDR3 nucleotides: TGCGCCAGCAGCCCCGGGACTAGCGGGGGGCCGGGGGAGACCCAGTACTTC. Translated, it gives CASSPGTSGGPGETQYF.

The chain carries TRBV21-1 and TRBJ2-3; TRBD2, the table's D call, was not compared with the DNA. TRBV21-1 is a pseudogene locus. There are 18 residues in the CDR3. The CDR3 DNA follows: TGTGCCAGCAGCAAGAGACTAGCGGGGAGACCTAACACAGATACGCAGTATTTT. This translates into CASSKRLAGRPNTDTQYF.

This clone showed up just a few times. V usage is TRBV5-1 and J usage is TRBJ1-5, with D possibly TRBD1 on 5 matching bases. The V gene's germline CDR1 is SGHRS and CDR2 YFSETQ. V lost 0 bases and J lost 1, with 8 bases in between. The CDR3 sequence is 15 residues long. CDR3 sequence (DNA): TGCGCCAGCAGCTTGGTGGGGGGGAGCAATCAGCCCCAGCATTTT. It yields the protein CASSLVGGSNQPQHF. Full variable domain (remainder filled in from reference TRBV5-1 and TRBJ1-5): KAGVTQTPRYLIKTRGQQVTLSCSPISGHRSVSWYQQTPGQGLQFLFEYFSETQRNKGNFPGRFSGRQFSNSRSEMNVSTLELGDSALYLCASSLVGGSNQPQHFGDGTRLSIL.

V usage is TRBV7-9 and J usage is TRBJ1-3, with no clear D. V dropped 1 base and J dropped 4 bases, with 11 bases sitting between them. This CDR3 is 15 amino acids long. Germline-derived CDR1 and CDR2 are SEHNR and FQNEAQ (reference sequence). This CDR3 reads CASSLVGSVGNTIYF. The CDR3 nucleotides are TGTGCCAGCAGCTTAGTTGGCAGCGTAGGAAACACCATATATTTT.

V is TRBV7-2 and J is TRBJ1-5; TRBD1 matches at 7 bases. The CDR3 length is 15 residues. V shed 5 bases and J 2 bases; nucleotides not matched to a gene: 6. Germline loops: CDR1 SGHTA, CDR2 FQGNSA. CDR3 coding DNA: TGTGCCAGCAGCATCGGGACAGTTCGCAATCAGCCCCAGCATTTT. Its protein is CASSIGTVRNQPQHF.

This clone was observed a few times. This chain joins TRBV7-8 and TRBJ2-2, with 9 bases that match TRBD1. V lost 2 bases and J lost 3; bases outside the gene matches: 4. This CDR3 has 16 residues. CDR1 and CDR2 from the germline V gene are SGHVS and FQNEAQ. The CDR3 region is CASSLRGQGHTGELFF. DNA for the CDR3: TGTGCCAGCAGCTTAAGGGGACAGGGCCACACCGGGGAGCTGTTTTTT. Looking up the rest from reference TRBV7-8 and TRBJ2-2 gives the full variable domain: GAGVSQSPRYKVAKRGQDVALRCDPISGHVSLFWYQQALGQGPEFLTYFQNEAQLDKSGLPSDRFFAERPEGSVSTLKIQRTQQEDSAVYLCASSLRGQGHTGELFFGEGSRLTVL.

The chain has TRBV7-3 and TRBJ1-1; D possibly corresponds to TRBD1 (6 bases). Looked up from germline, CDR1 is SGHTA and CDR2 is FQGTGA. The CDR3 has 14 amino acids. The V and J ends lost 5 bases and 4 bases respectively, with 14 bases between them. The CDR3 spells CASSTRGGGTEAFF. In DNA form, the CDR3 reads TGTGCCAGCAGCACAAGAGGGGGTGGCACTGAAGCTTTCTTT. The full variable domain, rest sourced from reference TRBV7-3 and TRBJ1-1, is GAGVSQTPSNKVTEKGKYVELRCDPISGHTALYWYRQSLGQGPEFLIYFQGTGAADDSGLPNDRFFAVRPEGSVSTLKIQRTERGDSAVYLCASSTRGGGTEAFFGQGTRLTVV.

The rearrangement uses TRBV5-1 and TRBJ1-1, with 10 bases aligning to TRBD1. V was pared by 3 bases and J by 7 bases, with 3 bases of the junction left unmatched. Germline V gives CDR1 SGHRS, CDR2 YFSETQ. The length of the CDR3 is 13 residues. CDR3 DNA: TGCGCCAGCAGCTCCGGGACAGGGGTTGAAGCTTTCTTT. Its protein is CASSSGTGVEAFF. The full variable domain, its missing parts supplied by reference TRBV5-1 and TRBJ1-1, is KAGVTQTPRYLIKTRGQQVTLSCSPISGHRSVSWYQQTPGQGLQFLFEYFSETQRNKGNFPGRFSGRQFSNSRSEMNVSTLELGDSALYLCASSSGTGVEAFFGQGTRLTVV.

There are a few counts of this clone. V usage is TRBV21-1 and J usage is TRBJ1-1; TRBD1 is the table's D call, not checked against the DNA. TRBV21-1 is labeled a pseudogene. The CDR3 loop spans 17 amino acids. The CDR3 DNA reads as TGTGCCAGCAGCAAGGGGACGGACAGGTACATGAACACTGAAGCTTTCTTT. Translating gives CASSKGTDRYMNTEAFF.

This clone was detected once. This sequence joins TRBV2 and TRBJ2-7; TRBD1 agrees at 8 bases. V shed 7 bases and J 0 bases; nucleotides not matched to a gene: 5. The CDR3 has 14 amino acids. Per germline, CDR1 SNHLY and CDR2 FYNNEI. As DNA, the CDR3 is TGTGCCAGCACCCGGGACAGGCTCTCCTACGAGCAGTACTTC. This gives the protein CASTRDRLSYEQYF.

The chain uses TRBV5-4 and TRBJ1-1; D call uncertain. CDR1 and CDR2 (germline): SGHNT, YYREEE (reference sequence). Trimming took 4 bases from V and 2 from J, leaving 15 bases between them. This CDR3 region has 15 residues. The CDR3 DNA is TGTGCCAGCAGCCCCGTCATAGGGAGTAACACTGAAGCTTTCTTT. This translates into CASSPVIGSNTEAFF.

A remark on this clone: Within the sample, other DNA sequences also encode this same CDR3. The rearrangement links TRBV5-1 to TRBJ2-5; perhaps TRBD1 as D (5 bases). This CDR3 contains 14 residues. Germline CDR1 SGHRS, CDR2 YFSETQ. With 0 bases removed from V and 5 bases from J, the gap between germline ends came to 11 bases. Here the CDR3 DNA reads TGCGCCAGCAGCTTGGAGTCCTCAGGGGAGACCCAGTACTTC. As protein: CASSLESSGETQYF.

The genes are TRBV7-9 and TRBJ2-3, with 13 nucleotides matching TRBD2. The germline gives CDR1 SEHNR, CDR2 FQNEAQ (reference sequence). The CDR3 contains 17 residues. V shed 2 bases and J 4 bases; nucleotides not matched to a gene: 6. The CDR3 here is CASSLTSGGAGSDTQYF. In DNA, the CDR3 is TGTGCCAGCAGCTTAACTAGCGGGGGGGCCGGATCAGATACGCAGTATTTT. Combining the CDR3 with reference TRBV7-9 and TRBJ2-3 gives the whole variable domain DTGVSQNPRHKITKRGQNVTFRCDPISEHNRLYWYRQTLGQGPEFLTYFQNEAQLEKSRLLSDRFSAERPKGSFSTLEIQRTEQGDSAMYLCASSLTSGGAGSDTQYFGPGTRLTVL.

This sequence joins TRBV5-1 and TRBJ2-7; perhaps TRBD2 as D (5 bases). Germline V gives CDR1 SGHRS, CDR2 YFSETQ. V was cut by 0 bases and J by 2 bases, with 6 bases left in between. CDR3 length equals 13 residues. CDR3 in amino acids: CASSLDGAYEQYF. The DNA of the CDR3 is TGCGCCAGCAGCTTGGACGGGGCCTACGAGCAGTACTTC.

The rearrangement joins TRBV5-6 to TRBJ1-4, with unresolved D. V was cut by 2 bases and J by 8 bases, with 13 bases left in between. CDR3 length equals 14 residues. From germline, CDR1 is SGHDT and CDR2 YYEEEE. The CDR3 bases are TGTGCCAGCAGCTTCGGCGGGAATCGGGAAAAACTGTTTTTT. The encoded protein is CASSFGGNREKLFF.